This entry lists 11 T cell receptor beta chains sequenced from one sample in a study of cytomegalovirus exposure and HLA in healthy donors. PCR used 60 Vbeta primers and 13 Jbeta primers. Data came from immunoSEQ multiplex PCR; TCRdb stores just in-frame clones and leaves some out. The sample carries around 160,000 clones, around 83% recorded once. Sample: PBMCs. These TCRs come from a man aged 50 to 59 in good health and CMV-seropositive.

The chain joins TRBV5-1 to TRBJ2-1, with 10 nucleotides matching TRBD1. Germline CDR1 reads SGHRS; CDR2 reads YFSETQ. With 5 bases clipped from V and 4 bases from J, the junction kept 9 bases outside the gene matches. The CDR3 spans 16 residues. CDR3 in amino acids: CASRRTGTGAYNEQFF. CDR3 bases: TGCGCCAGCAGAAGGACCGGGACAGGGGCTTACAATGAGCAGTTCTTC.

The chain employs TRBV5-1 and TRBJ2-7, with 10 positions matching TRBD1. Looked up from germline, CDR1 is SGHRS and CDR2 is YFSETQ. The CDR3 extends over 14 amino acids. V dropped 3 bases and J dropped 3; count of bases not matched to a gene: 3. The CDR3 nucleotides read TGCGCCAGCAGCTGGACAGGGGGTGGCTACGAGCAGTACTTC. Translating gives CASSWTGGGYEQYF. Looking up the rest from reference TRBV5-1 and TRBJ2-7 gives the full variable domain: KAGVTQTPRYLIKTRGQQVTLSCSPISGHRSVSWYQQTPGQGLQFLFEYFSETQRNKGNFPGRFSGRQFSNSRSEMNVSTLELGDSALYLCASSWTGGGYEQYFGPGTRLTVT.

The chain employs TRBV5-4 and TRBJ1-2; D remains ambiguous. The V gene's germline CDR1 is SGHNT and CDR2 YYREEE (reference sequence). The V end lost 0 bases, the J end lost 4 bases, and 10 bases lay between the germline ends. This CDR3 has 14 amino acids. The CDR3, as DNA: TGTGCCAGCAGCTTGGGGAGGGTCGCCTATGGCTACACCTTC. Its protein is CASSLGRVAYGYTF.

This chain connects TRBV27 to TRBJ1-5; 9 bases agree with TRBD1. The CDR3 has 18 amino acids. Germline values: CDR1 MNHEY, CDR2 SMNVEV (reference sequence). V dropped 5 bases and J dropped 3; count of bases not matched to a gene: 14. Written as DNA, the CDR3 is TGTGCCAGCAGTCTGCGTGCTACAGGGGGCAGATTCAATCAGCCCCAGCATTTT. Its translation is CASSLRATGGRFNQPQHF.

This chain links TRBV10-3 with TRBJ2-5, with TRBD2 matching 11 bases. Germline V CDR1 and CDR2: ENHRY, SYGVKD. The CDR3 is 13 residues long. The trim removed 3 bases at V and 11 bases at J, leaving 5 bases unmatched. The CDR3 here is CAISELAGDKQYF. The CDR3 coding sequence is TGTGCCATCAGTGAACTAGCGGGAGATAAGCAGTACTTC.

This chain joins TRBV2 and TRBJ1-5; 9 nucleotides align to TRBD1. Germline assignment: CDR1 SNHLY and CDR2 FYNNEI. J was trimmed by 3 bases and V by 4 bases; bases with no gene match: 16. The CDR3 sequence is 19 residues long. Here the CDR3 reads CASSGLRDRDPRHNQPQHF. Written as DNA, the CDR3 is TGTGCCAGCAGTGGACTCCGGGACAGGGACCCGCGGCACAATCAGCCCCAGCATTTT.

The genes are TRBV28 and TRBJ2-3; 12 nucleotides line up with TRBD1. CDR3 length equals 16 residues. CDR1 is MDHEN, CDR2 SYDVKM, per germline. V lost 3 bases and J lost 4; bases outside the gene matches: 5. The CDR3 spells CASSLSGTGGSDTQYF. The DNA of the CDR3 is TGTGCCAGCAGTTTGTCCGGGACAGGGGGCTCAGATACGCAGTATTTT.

The chain uses TRBV27 and TRBJ2-7, with D hard to call. Germline V gives CDR1 MNHEY, CDR2 SMNVEV (reference sequence). The CDR3 contains 15 residues. With 2 bases removed from V and 4 bases from J, the gap between germline ends came to 15 bases. The CDR3 bases are TGTGCCAGCAGTTTAGCGCCAGAAACAGTTTACGAGCAGTACTTC. It yields the protein CASSLAPETVYEQYF.

The chain couples TRBV5-5 to TRBJ1-1; tentatively, D is TRBD1 (6 bases). Germline V gene sequence: CDR1 SGHKS, CDR2 YYEKEE (reference sequence). The CDR3 is 15 amino acids. The V end was cut by 1 base, the J end by 1 base, with 11 bases between. CDR3 in amino acids: CASSLRVGGNTEAFF. Written as DNA, the CDR3 is TGTGCCAGCAGCTTGCGGGTAGGGGGGAACACTGAAGCTTTCTTT.

The rearrangement links TRBV18 to TRBJ1-2; 9 bases fit TRBD1. Per germline, CDR1 KGHSH and CDR2 LQKENI. Losses at the gene ends were 0 bases for V and 7 bases for J; bases not matched to a gene: 0. The CDR3 runs to 13 residues. The CDR3 loop is CASSPPGQGGYTF. CDR3 nucleotides: TGTGCCAGCTCACCACCGGGACAGGGTGGCTACACCTTC.

The chain's CDR3 is CASRDSGAYEQYF. The CDR3 DNA reads TGTGCCAGCAGGGACAGCGGGGCCTACGAGCAGTACTTC. The chain has TRBV28 and TRBJ2-7; weak D call: TRBD2 (7 bases). Trimming removed 6 bases at V and 2 bases at J, with 11 bases between. CDR3 length equals 13 residues. In germline, CDR1 is MDHEN, CDR2 SYDVKM.